A selection of T cell receptor beta chains follows, all from one sample in a study of T cell responses to AZD1222 COVID-19 vaccine. The protocol was immunoSEQ multiplex PCR, while the TCRdb copy is restricted to in-frame clones and leaves out a portion. In the table there are approximately 150,000 clones, approximately 91% of which are singletons. Sequenced material: peripheral blood, taken 28 days after the second dose of the MenACWY control vaccine. The receptor set was obtained from an adult who received the MenACWY meningococcal vaccine as a control. The CDR3 runs from the conserved cysteine through the conserved F or W. D genes are given only for firm matches. Not all rows give a size; the values are once, few, many and, for expanded clones, a class.

d_gene | j_gene | abundance | v_gene | CDR3aa | CDR3nt
TRBD1 | TRBJ1-1 | . | TRBV18 | CASSQGTGSDTEAFF | TGTGCCAGCTCACAAGGGACAGGGAGCGACACTGAAGCTTTCTTT
. | TRBJ1-3 | . | TRBV5-6 | CASSLPGSGNTIYF | TGTGCCAGCAGCCTGCCGGGCTCTGGAAACACCATATATTTT
TRBD1 | TRBJ1-3 | . | TRBV4-1 | CASSQEWDRGHSGNTIYF | TGCGCCAGCAGCCAAGAGTGGGACAGGGGACACTCTGGAAACACCATATATTTT
TRBD2 | TRBJ2-5 | . | TRBV15 | CATSRGGGKYQETQYF | TGTGCCACCAGCAGAGGGGGGGGAAAGTACCAAGAGACCCAGTACTTC
. | TRBJ1-1 | . | TRBV12-3/TRBV12-4 | CASSLENTEAFF | TGTGCCAGCAGTTTGGAGAACACTGAAGCTTTCTTT
TRBD1 | TRBJ2-7 | once | TRBV6-2/TRBV6-3 | CASRHWTGGLGEQYF | TGTGCCAGCCGCCACTGGACAGGGGGCTTAGGTGAGCAGTACTTC
. | TRBJ2-7 | few | TRBV30 | CAWSRSGFSYEQYF | TGTGCCTGGAGCCGCTCGGGGTTCTCCTACGAGCAGTACTTC
. | TRBJ1-2 | . | TRBV5-6 | CASSLDRTNYGYTF | TGTGCCAGCAGCTTGGACCGCACTAACTATGGCTACACCTTC
. | TRBJ1-2 | . | TRBV27 | CASSLQVPPGYGYTF | TGTGCCAGCAGCTTACAGGTCCCCCCGGGCTATGGCTACACCTTC
TRBD1 | TRBJ1-4 | . | TRBV7-8 | CASSLDVTGATNEKLFF | TGTGCCAGCAGCTTAGATGTGACAGGGGCAACTAATGAAAAACTGTTTTTT
. | TRBJ1-5 | . | TRBV5-6 | CASSLGWDQPQHF | TGTGCCAGCAGCTTGGGTTGGGATCAGCCCCAGCATTTT
. | TRBJ1-2 | few | TRBV19 | CASSIEGFYGYTF | TGTGCCAGTAGTATAGAAGGATTTTATGGCTACACCTTC
. | TRBJ2-1 | . | TRBV5-4 | CASSLRQGFHNEQFF | TGTGCCAGCAGCTTGCGTCAGGGGTTCCACAATGAGCAGTTCTTC